This T cell receptor beta chain was found in a study of T cell responses to AZD1222 COVID-19 vaccine. Only in-frame clones appear in the TCRdb table, and some are missing; sequencing was by immunoSEQ multiplex PCR. The table has more than 70,000 clones, approximately 86% seen once. A remark on this clone: Its antigen is undetermined.

The germline gives CDR1 LNHDA, CDR2 SQIVND (reference sequence). The CDR3 consists of 14 residues. V lost 3 bases to trimming and J lost 4 bases, with 12 bases between them. Study outcomes and limitations: Donors, mostly white British, included more females; clonal diversity was possibly underestimated. The span of vaccine-associated CD4 TCRs extended across spike, with dominance at 160-218 and 743-854.

This sequence originates from an adult in good health. V and J are TRBV19 and TRBJ1-1; the D is unclear. This material consisted of peripheral blood, taken on day 0 of MenACWY control vaccination. As DNA, the CDR3 is TGTGCCAGTAGTATGGTGCGAAGAACCACTGAAGCTTTCTTT. It yields the protein CASSMVRRTTEAFF. Filled out from reference TRBV19 and TRBJ1-1, the complete variable domain reads DGGITQSPKYLFRKEGQNVTLSCEQNLNHDAMYWYRQDPGQGLRLIYYSQIVNDFQKGDIAEGYSVSREKKESFPLTVTSAQKNPTAFYLCASSMVRRTTEAFFGQGTRLTVV.